This record looks at one T cell receptor (beta chain) sequence and its context. Its antigen remains unidentified. The source of the sample is a study of Tregs in tolerant kidney transplant recipients. Study conclusions and caveats: Expanding Tregs on activated donor B cells appeared to best identify donor-specific TCRbeta clones. Findings come from small patient numbers and require larger validation.

The germline gives CDR1 SGDLS, CDR2 YYNGEE. The CDR3 sequence is 14 residues long. The junction had 3 bases not matched to a gene; V was cut back by 0 bases and J by 3 bases. Data came from immunoSEQ multiplex PCR; TCRdb stores just in-frame clones and leaves some out. Of about 110,000 clones listed, roughly 90% are singletons. The chain employs TRBV9 and TRBJ2-7; 7 bases match TRBD1. The receptor's source is a human donor who received a combined kidney and bone marrow transplant. Sequenced material: CD4+ T cells from blood, taken before the transplant. The CDR3 sequence is CASSVDPGGYEQYF. The CDR3 coding sequence is TGTGCCAGCAGCGTAGACCCAGGGGGCTACGAGCAGTACTTC.